The present T cell receptor (beta chain) was sequenced within a study of blood T cells in healthy people across ages. Regarding the study as a whole: Higher diversity and more naive CD4+ cells were features of long-lived donors, compared to aged donors.

V was clipped by 0 bases and J by 3 bases, with 6 bases between them. This CDR3 has 14 residues. Germline CDR1 and CDR2: ENHRY and SYGVKD. A word on this clonotype: Antigen unknown.

The authors ran a second PCR of roughly 6 to 12 cycles using a sample-barcoded 5' primer and a J-beta primer mix. Each CDR3 protein gets one entry after TCRdb re-called the 5' RACE reads with MiXCR. The table has approximately 1,700,000 distinct CDR3 sequences, roughly 43% seen once. The sample was blood. The chain combines TRBV10-3 with TRBJ2-1; unclear D gene. The origin of this receptor is a human donor in good health. CDR3: CAISESRNYNEQFF. The CDR3 DNA follows: TGTGCCATCAGTGAGTCCCGGAACTACAATGAGCAGTTCTTC.